This T cell receptor (beta chain) originates from a study of cytomegalovirus exposure and HLA in healthy donors. Study-wide findings and caveats: Sequencing likely generated an artifact that appeared as a cluster of highly shared sequence variants. Immune exposure data for these donors was limited to CMV serostatus.

In the case of this clone: Its antigen remains unknown. This CDR3 is also generated by other DNA sequences in the sample.

Primers included in the PCR were 60 Vbeta and 13 Jbeta primers. Libraries were prepared by immunoSEQ multiplex PCR; TCRdb keeps only in-frame clonotypes and omits some of them. The sample holds 90,000 to 130,000 clones, around 76% seen once. This cohort consisted of healthy bone marrow donors. The CDR3 extends over 13 amino acids. Germline trimming cut 2 bases from V and 2 bases from J; bases unmatched to any gene: 0. Germline V gives CDR1 MDHEN, CDR2 SYDVKM. The receptor was derived from a man aged 25-45 years in good health and CMV-seropositive. Input material: PBMCs. The V and J genes are TRBV28 and TRBJ2-7; 7 positions agree with TRBD1. CDR3 protein: CASSLGTAYEQYF. DNA of the CDR3: TGTGCCAGCAGTTTAGGGACAGCCTACGAGCAGTACTTC.